This TCR beta chain was found in a study of OX40 agonist ivuxolimab in advanced cancers. Only in-frame clones appear in the TCRdb table, and some are missing; sequencing was by immunoSEQ multiplex PCR. The sample includes around 35,000 clones, 65% to 80% of them seen just once. Looked up from germline, CDR1 is KGHSH and CDR2 is LQKENI. CDR3 length: 14 amino acids. Trimming removed 2 bases at V and 4 bases at J, with 8 bases between. The sample in question was CD4+ or CD8+ T cells sorted from blood, obtained in a trial of the OX40 agonist ivuxolimab. The receptor comes from an adult with an advanced solid tumor such as melanoma, head and neck, liver or kidney cancer. The genes are TRBV18 and TRBJ1-4; perhaps TRBD1 as D (6 bases). CDR3 coding DNA: TGTGCCAGCTCACCAGGGGGGCTTAATGAAAAACTGTTTTTT. It specifies CASSPGGLNEKLFF.